This record covers a single T cell receptor beta chain. This specimen comes from a study of T cell changes during pregnancy in multiple sclerosis. Clones were read by immunoSEQ multiplex PCR, and TCRdb kept only the in-frame ones, dropping some. The sample has approximately 48,000 clones, 85% to 95% seen once. Germline V gene data show CDR1 as SGHTA and CDR2 as FQGNSA. The CDR3 runs to 11 residues. V was clipped by 10 bases and J by 7 bases, with 14 bases between them. Specimen: CD4+ T cells from peripheral blood mononuclear cells, collected in the second trimester of pregnancy. This TCR derives from a female donor with multiple sclerosis, enrolled in a pregnancy study. The V call is TRBV7-2, the J call TRBJ2-7; no definite D call. The CDR3 DNA reads as TGTGCCACTGGGCAGGTTGGGGAGCAGTACTTC. This sequence encodes CATGQVGEQYF.